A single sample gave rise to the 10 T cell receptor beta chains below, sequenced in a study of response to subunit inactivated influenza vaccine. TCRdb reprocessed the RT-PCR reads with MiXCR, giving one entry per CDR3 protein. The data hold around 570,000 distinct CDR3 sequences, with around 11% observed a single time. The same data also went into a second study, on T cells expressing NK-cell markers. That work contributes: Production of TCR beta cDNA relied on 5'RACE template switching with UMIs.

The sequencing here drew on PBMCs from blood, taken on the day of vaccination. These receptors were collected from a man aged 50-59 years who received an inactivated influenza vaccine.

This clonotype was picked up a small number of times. The CDR3 sequence is CASSLGWQSSYNEQFF. CDR3 DNA: TGTGCCAGCAGCTTAGGTTGGCAGAGCTCCTACAATGAGCAGTTCTTC. The chain has TRBV7-8 and TRBJ2-1; D ambiguous. With 1 base removed from V and 0 bases from J, the gap between germline ends came to 10 bases. Per germline, CDR1 SGHVS and CDR2 FQNEAQ. The CDR3 extends over 16 amino acids.

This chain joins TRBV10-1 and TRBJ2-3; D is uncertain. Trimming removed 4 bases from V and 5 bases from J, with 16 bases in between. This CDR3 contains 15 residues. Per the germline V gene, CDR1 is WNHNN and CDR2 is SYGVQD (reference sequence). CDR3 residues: CASSGAGIIRDTQYF. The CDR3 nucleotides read TGCGCCAGCAGTGGTGCAGGAATCATTCGAGATACGCAGTATTTT.

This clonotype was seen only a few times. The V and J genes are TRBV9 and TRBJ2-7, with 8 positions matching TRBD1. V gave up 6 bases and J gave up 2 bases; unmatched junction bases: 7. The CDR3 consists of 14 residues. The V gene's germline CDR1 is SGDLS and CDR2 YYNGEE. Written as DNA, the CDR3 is TGTGCCAGCACCCCCGGACAGGGCACCTACGAGCAGTACTTC. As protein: CASTPGQGTYEQYF.

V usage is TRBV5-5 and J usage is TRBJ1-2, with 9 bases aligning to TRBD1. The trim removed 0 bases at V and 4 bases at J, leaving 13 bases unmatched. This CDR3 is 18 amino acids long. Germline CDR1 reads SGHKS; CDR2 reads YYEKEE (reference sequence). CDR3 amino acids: CASSLVAGTGRESYGYTF. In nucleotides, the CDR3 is TGTGCCAGCAGCTTGGTCGCCGGGACAGGGAGAGAAAGCTATGGCTACACCTTC.

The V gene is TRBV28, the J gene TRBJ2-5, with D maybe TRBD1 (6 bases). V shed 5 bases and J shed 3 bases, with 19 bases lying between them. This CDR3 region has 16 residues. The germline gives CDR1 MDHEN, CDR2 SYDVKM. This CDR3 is CASSTHPTGSEETQYF. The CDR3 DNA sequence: TGTGCCAGCAGTACCCACCCCACAGGGTCCGAAGAGACCCAGTACTTC.

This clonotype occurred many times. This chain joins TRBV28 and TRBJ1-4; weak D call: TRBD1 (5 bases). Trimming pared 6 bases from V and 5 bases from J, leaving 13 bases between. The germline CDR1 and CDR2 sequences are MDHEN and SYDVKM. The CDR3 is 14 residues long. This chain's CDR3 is CASRGWGGNEKLFF. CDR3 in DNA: TGTGCCAGCAGAGGGTGGGGGGGAAATGAAAAACTGTTTTTT. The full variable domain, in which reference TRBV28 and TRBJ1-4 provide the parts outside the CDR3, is DVKVTQSSRYLVKRTGEKVFLECVQDMDHENMFWYRQDPGLGLRLIYFSYDVKMKEKGDIPEGYSVSREKKERFSLILESASTNQTSMYLCASRGWGGNEKLFFGSGTQLSVL.

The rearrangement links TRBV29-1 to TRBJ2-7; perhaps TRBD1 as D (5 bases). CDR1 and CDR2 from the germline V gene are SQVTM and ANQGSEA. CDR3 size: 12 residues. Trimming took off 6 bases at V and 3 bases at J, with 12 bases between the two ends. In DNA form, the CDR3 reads TGCAGCGTCAAAGGGGCAAGCTACGAGCAGTACTTC. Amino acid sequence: CSVKGASYEQYF.

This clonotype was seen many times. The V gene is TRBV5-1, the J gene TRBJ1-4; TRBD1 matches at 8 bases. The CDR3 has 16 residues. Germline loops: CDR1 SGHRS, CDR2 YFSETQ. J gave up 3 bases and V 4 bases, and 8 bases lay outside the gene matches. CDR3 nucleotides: TGCGCCAGCAGCCAACTCCCGGGACAGGCTAATGAAAAACTGTTTTTT. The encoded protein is CASSQLPGQANEKLFF.

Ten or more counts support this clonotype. The CDR3 nucleotides are TGTGCCATCAGTGGAGGGGAAGTTATCCATTTT. It is translated as CAISGGEVIHF. This chain connects TRBV10-3 to TRBJ1-5, with D possibly being TRBD1 (5 bases). CDR3 size: 11 residues. Looked up from germline, CDR1 is ENHRY and CDR2 is SYGVKD. Trimming shortened V by 4 bases and J by 16 bases, and 14 bases separated the two germline ends.

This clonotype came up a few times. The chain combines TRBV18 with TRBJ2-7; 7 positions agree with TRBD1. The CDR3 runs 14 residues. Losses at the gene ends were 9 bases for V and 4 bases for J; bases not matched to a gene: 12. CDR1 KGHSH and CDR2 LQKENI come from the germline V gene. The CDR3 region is CASTRDSLFYEQYF. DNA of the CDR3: TGTGCCAGTACCCGGGACAGTCTGTTTTACGAGCAGTACTTC.